This T cell receptor (beta chain) was retrieved from a study of CD8+ T cells in alopecia areata. Specimens obtained from alopecia areata patients comprised lesional scalp punch biopsies and peripheral blood. V was trimmed by 3 bases and J by 7 bases, leaving 16 bases between them. CDR3 size: 15 residues. The germline V gene encodes CDR1 SNHLY and CDR2 FYNNEI. Study-level points and caveats: Relative to mice, TCR sharing across patients was less clear, a difference possibly HLA-related. Lesional scalp exceeded normal scalp in clonality, especially in alopecia totalis/universalis. Alphabeta T cells residing in normal skin are also sequenced in scalp samples.

A word on this clone: The antigen remains unidentified.

The authors extracted RNA and reverse transcribed it into cDNA as the sequencing template. Sequencing used immunoSEQ multiplex PCR; TCRdb keeps in-frame clones, though not all of them. The profile covers roughly 150,000 clones, with under 60% appearing a single time and just under 20% taken by the ten largest. This clonotype was sampled from a human donor with alopecia areata. The chain links TRBV2 to TRBJ2-1; TRBD2 might be the D (5 bases). This specimen consisted of CD8+ T cells sorted from blood, obtained at week 0. CDR3 nucleotide sequence: TGTGCCAGCAGTGAGTCGGGGTTCGGTTCGAATGAGCAGTTCTTC. The encoded protein is CASSESGFGSNEQFF.